The 31 T cell receptor beta chains presented below share a single source sample, sequenced in a study of T-cell memory formation after mild COVID-19. TCRdb fed the 5' RACE reads into MiXCR, producing one record per CDR3 protein. Of over 350,000 distinct CDR3 sequences in the sample, about 24% were seen once. The sample comprised PBMCs or a T cell subset sorted from them (not recorded which). Receptors originate from an adult woman who had mild COVID-19 (a few samples of this study predate the infection). Cell type and time point are not known.

This sequence joins TRBV25-1 and TRBJ2-7; D unclear. Germline lookup yields CDR1 MGHDK and CDR2 SYGVNS. The CDR3 totals 12 residues. The V end was cut by 8 bases, the J end by 6 bases, with 14 bases between. Written as DNA, the CDR3 is TGTGCCAGCTCCTACGGCGTCTTCGAGCAGTACTTC. This sequence encodes CASSYGVFEQYF.

This clonotype was found a few times. This chain joins TRBV6-6 and TRBJ2-7; TRBD2 agrees at 10 bases. This CDR3 comprises 14 residues. The germline V gene has CDR1 MNHNY and CDR2 SVGAGI (reference sequence). V gave up 5 bases and J gave up 3 bases; unmatched junction bases: 4. CDR3 region: CASSPSSGSYEQYF. The CDR3 region has the DNA TGTGCCAGCAGTCCCTCTAGCGGGAGCTACGAGCAGTACTTC.

The gene calls are TRBV5-1 and TRBJ1-1; no clear D. V was pared by 6 bases and J by 1 base, with 10 bases between. CDR1 is SGHRS, CDR2 YFSETQ, per germline. CDR3 size: 13 residues. DNA for the CDR3: TGCGCCAGCACCTATGGACCGAACACTGAAGCTTTCTTT. It encodes CASTYGPNTEAFF.

V usage is TRBV4-2 and J usage is TRBJ2-7, with TRBD1 matching over 8 bases. The CDR3 covers 17 residues. V lost 0 bases to trimming and J lost 1 base; unmatched junction nucleotides: 8. Germline V gene lookup returns CDR1 LGHNA and CDR2 YNFKEQ. The chain's CDR3 is CASSQEGGRTGSYEQYF. Here the CDR3 DNA reads TGTGCCAGCAGCCAAGAAGGAGGACGGACAGGGTCCTACGAGCAGTACTTC.

This clonotype was seen repeatedly, ten times or more. The J gene is TRBJ2-1, the V gene TRBV20-1, with 8 bases fitting TRBD2. Germline trimming cut 6 bases from V and 5 bases from J; bases unmatched to any gene: 9. The CDR3 has 14 amino acids. The V gene's germline CDR1 is DFQATT and CDR2 SNEGSKA (reference sequence). CDR3 amino acids: CSAPHIAGNNEQFF. The CDR3 nucleotides are TGCAGTGCCCCTCACATAGCGGGAAACAATGAGCAGTTCTTC.

This clonotype was seen a few times. V and J are TRBV4-2 and TRBJ2-3, with 7 nucleotides matching TRBD2. Germline lookup yields CDR1 LGHNA and CDR2 YNFKEQ. The CDR3 is made up of 18 amino acids. The V gene end was trimmed by 0 bases and the J gene end by 0 bases; junction bases not matched to a gene: 9. The CDR3 bases are TGTGCCAGCAGCCAAGATCCACTAGCGTCTACTAGCACAGATACGCAGTATTTT. It encodes CASSQDPLASTSTDTQYF.

The V gene is TRBV29-1, the J gene TRBJ1-2, with D uncertain. Trimming pared 3 bases from V and 4 bases from J, leaving 9 bases between. There are 12 residues in the CDR3. In germline, CDR1 is SQVTM, CDR2 ANQGSEA. The CDR3 bases are TGCAGCGTTGATCGCAGTATCTATGGCTACACCTTC. It encodes CSVDRSIYGYTF.

The rearrangement joins TRBV19 to TRBJ1-2, with 7 nucleotides matching TRBD1. The J segment lost 2 bases and the V segment lost 7 bases, leaving 4 bases of the junction unmatched. Germline CDR1 reads LNHDA; CDR2 reads SQIVND (reference sequence). The CDR3 extends over 13 amino acids. The CDR3 sequence: CASKTGQNYGYTF. The CDR3, as DNA: TGTGCCAGTAAGACAGGGCAAAACTATGGCTACACCTTC.

The chain employs TRBV5-4 and TRBJ1-3, with 8 bases aligning to TRBD1. This CDR3 contains 16 residues. Germline CDR1 reads SGHNT; CDR2 reads YYREEE (reference sequence). Losses at the gene ends were 4 bases for V and 3 bases for J; bases not matched to a gene: 9. This CDR3 reads CASSKQGAGGGNTIYF. The DNA of the CDR3 is TGTGCCAGCAGCAAGCAGGGGGCCGGAGGTGGAAACACCATATATTTT.

This clonotype showed up just once. The rearrangement joins TRBV7-2 to TRBJ2-2; TRBD1 matches 7 bases. Germline V lookup: CDR1 SGHTA, CDR2 FQGNSA. The CDR3 loop spans 15 amino acids. V shed 4 bases and J 6 bases; nucleotides not matched to a gene: 8. The DNA for the CDR3 is TGTGCCAGCAGCTCACAGGGGTCAAGGGCCGGGGAGCTGTTTTTT. It codes for CASSSQGSRAGELFF.

This clonotype was counted a few times. This chain joins TRBV7-2 and TRBJ2-3, with 10 bases aligning to TRBD1. Germline CDR1 and CDR2: SGHTA and FQGNSA. This CDR3 is built from 16 residues. The V gene end was trimmed by 1 base and the J gene end by 3 bases; junction bases not matched to a gene: 4. CDR3 in amino acids: CASSLVGQGFTDTQYF. The CDR3 DNA reads as TGTGCCAGCAGCTTAGTGGGACAGGGGTTTACAGATACGCAGTATTTT.

This chain joins TRBV11-3 and TRBJ2-6, with TRBD1 identical over 8 bases. The trim removed 3 bases at V and 0 bases at J, leaving 13 bases unmatched. The CDR3 has 20 residues. Germline loops: CDR1 SGHNT, CDR2 YENEEA. The CDR3 loop reads CASSFQQGVGGDSGANVLTF. The CDR3, as DNA: TGTGCCAGCAGCTTTCAACAGGGGGTTGGGGGAGACTCTGGGGCCAACGTCCTGACTTTC.

The chain has TRBV5-1 and TRBJ1-2, with a tentative D call TRBD1 (5 bases). The CDR3 extends over 17 amino acids. In germline, CDR1 is SGHRS, CDR2 YFSETQ. V was clipped by 4 bases and J by 2 bases, with 21 bases between them. CDR3 DNA sequence: TGCGCCAGCAGCCTGAGGGGACTGGGCACGTCGAACTATGGCTACACCTTC. It codes for CASSLRGLGTSNYGYTF.

This clonotype was detected ten times or more. V gene TRBV4-3 combines with J gene TRBJ2-7; TRBD2 matches at 10 bases. The J segment lost 2 bases and the V segment lost 2 bases, leaving 3 bases of the junction unmatched. CDR1 is LGHNA, CDR2 YSLEER, per germline. The CDR3 spans 15 residues. The DNA for the CDR3 is TGCGCCAGCAGCCAAAGAGCGGGAGGGCCCTACGAGCAGTACTTC. As protein: CASSQRAGGPYEQYF.

The V gene is TRBV24-1, the J gene TRBJ1-1, with D perhaps matching TRBD1 (5 bases). CDR3 length equals 14 residues. CDR1 is KGHDR and CDR2 is SFDVKD in the germline V gene. The V gene lost 3 bases and the J gene lost 6 bases, with 13 bases spanning the gap. CDR3 sequence reads: CATSDGAKHSEAFF. CDR3 in DNA: TGTGCCACCAGTGATGGGGCCAAACATTCTGAAGCTTTCTTT.

This clonotype was observed a handful of times. The chain employs TRBV20-1 and TRBJ2-1; 12 nucleotides agree with TRBD2. Looked up from germline, CDR1 is DFQATT and CDR2 is SNEGSKA (reference sequence). Germline trimming cut 3 bases from V and 9 bases from J; bases unmatched to any gene: 6. CDR3 size: 14 residues. The DNA for the CDR3 is TGCAGTGCTAGTAGGACTAGCGGGACCCTTGAGCAGTTCTTC. Amino acid sequence: CSASRTSGTLEQFF.

This chain uses TRBV19 with TRBJ2-5; 7 bases agree with TRBD2. The germline V gene encodes CDR1 LNHDA and CDR2 SQIVND (reference sequence). This CDR3 is 15 amino acids long. J lost 3 bases, V lost 5 bases, and 9 bases had no gene match. Here the CDR3 DNA reads TGTGCCAGTAGTGCGTCGGGGGGTGGAAAAGAGACCCAGTACTTC. Its protein product is CASSASGGGKETQYF.

The V gene is TRBV12-3 or TRBV12-4, the J gene TRBJ2-1, with a possible D match to TRBD2 (5 bases). CDR3 size: 14 residues. Trimming left V 3 bases short and J 2 bases short, with 8 bases between. The CDR3 reads CASSLSGPYNEQFF. Here the CDR3 DNA reads TGTGCCAGCAGTTTGAGCGGACCCTACAATGAGCAGTTCTTC.

V gene TRBV5-5 combines with J gene TRBJ2-1; D is ambiguous. This CDR3 is built from 13 residues. Trimming left V 1 base short and J 10 bases short, with 12 bases between. In germline, CDR1 is SGHKS, CDR2 YYEKEE (reference sequence). CDR3 in amino acids: CASSLNLRNEQFF. The CDR3 DNA sequence: TGTGCCAGCAGCTTGAACCTGCGCAACGAGCAGTTCTTC.

In this sample, this clonotype turned up a few times. The chain couples TRBV3-1 to TRBJ1-1, with TRBD1 matching 7 bases. This CDR3 is built from 13 residues. V lost 2 bases to trimming and J lost 5 bases; unmatched junction nucleotides: 2. The V gene's germline CDR1 is LGHDT and CDR2 YNNKEL (reference sequence). The CDR3 bases are TGTGCCAGCAGCCAATCAGGGGGAACTGAAGCTTTCTTT. Amino acid sequence: CASSQSGGTEAFF.

J is TRBJ2-1 and V is TRBV2, with TRBD2 identical over 11 bases. Germline V CDR1 and CDR2: SNHLY, FYNNEI. This CDR3 has 15 residues. Germline trimming cut 6 bases from V and 12 bases from J; bases unmatched to any gene: 13. CDR3: CASRDRLAGPPGQFF. The CDR3 DNA follows: TGTGCCAGCAGGGATAGACTAGCGGGGCCCCCTGGGCAGTTCTTC. Looking up the rest from reference TRBV2 and TRBJ2-1 gives the full variable domain: EPEVTQTPSHQVTQMGQEVILRCVPISNHLYFYWYRQILGQKVEFLVSFYNNEISEKSEIFDDQFSVERPDGSNFTLKIRSTKLEDSAMYFCASRDRLAGPPGQFFGPGTRLTVL.

The chain is built from TRBV9 and TRBJ1-6, with 7 bases aligning to TRBD1. Germline CDR1 and CDR2: SGDLS and YYNGEE. The CDR3 totals 15 residues. V trimming: 2 bases; J trimming: 7 bases; junction bases outside the gene matches: 6. CDR3 sequence (DNA): TGTGCCAGCAGCGTCGACAGGGATGGAAATTCACCCCTCCACTTT. Its protein is CASSVDRDGNSPLHF.

This chain links TRBV7-8 with TRBJ2-7; D is possibly TRBD1 or TRBD2 (5 bases each). The CDR3 spans 16 residues. V shed 3 bases and J shed 1 base, with 16 bases lying between them. Germline-derived CDR1 and CDR2 are SGHVS and FQNEAQ. The CDR3 region has the DNA TGTGCCAGCAGCTTGTATGCCGGGACGGTTTCCTACGAGCAGTACTTC. As protein: CASSLYAGTVSYEQYF.

In this sample, this clonotype turned up many times. V is TRBV18 and J is TRBJ2-7, with 11 nucleotides matching TRBD1. Germline CDR1 KGHSH, CDR2 LQKENI. The CDR3 extends over 15 amino acids. V shed 6 bases, J shed 1 base, and the junction held 5 bases outside the gene matches. The DNA for the CDR3 is TGTGCCAGCTCTTATGGACAGGGGGCATCCTACGAGCAGTACTTC. Translated, it gives CASSYGQGASYEQYF.

V gene TRBV12-3 or TRBV12-4 combines with J gene TRBJ2-5; D possibly corresponds to TRBD1 (7 bases). The CDR3 totals 18 residues. V was cut by 3 bases and J by 5 bases, with 25 bases left in between. The CDR3, as DNA: TGTGCCAGCAGTTTCATCCTGCTAAGGGGGCCGGAGGGCGAGACCCAGTACTTC. Translated, it gives CASSFILLRGPEGETQYF.

The chain joins TRBV7-9 to TRBJ2-7; D perhaps matches TRBD1 (6 bases). The CDR3 is 16 amino acids. The germline CDR1 and CDR2 sequences are SEHNR and FQNEAQ (reference sequence). V lost 0 bases and J lost 4, with 16 bases in between. The CDR3 protein is CASSLARTAWGYEQYF. As DNA, the CDR3 is TGTGCCAGCAGCTTAGCGAGGACAGCTTGGGGTTACGAGCAGTACTTC.

The sample holds many counts of this clonotype. The V gene is TRBV7-9, the J gene TRBJ1-6; D remains unclear. The CDR3 consists of 14 residues. V gave up 0 bases and J gave up 8 bases, with 8 bases separating them. Germline V lookup: CDR1 SEHNR, CDR2 FQNEAQ (reference sequence). The DNA of the CDR3 is TGTGCCAGCAGCTTAGCGTTCGGGGATTCACCCCTCCACTTT. It encodes CASSLAFGDSPLHF.

This clonotype was counted a few times. The chain couples TRBV29-1 to TRBJ2-1, with TRBD1 as a possible D gene (8 bases). CDR3 length equals 15 residues. The ends were cut back, 1 base at V and 4 bases at J, with 14 bases in the middle. CDR1 is SQVTM, CDR2 ANQGSEA, per germline. The CDR3 is CSVEGGGQAYNEQFF. CDR3 coding DNA: TGCAGCGTTGAAGGGGGGGGACAGGCTTACAATGAGCAGTTCTTC.

This clonotype was counted many times. This chain joins TRBV18 and TRBJ2-2; D not certain. Trimming shortened V by 3 bases and J by 4 bases, and 3 bases separated the two germline ends. In germline, CDR1 is KGHSH, CDR2 LQKENI. The CDR3 spans 12 residues. CDR3 DNA sequence: TGTGCCAGCTCACCGAGCACCGGGGAGCTGTTTTTT. Translated: CASSPSTGELFF.

This clonotype was counted a single time. CDR3 bases: TGTGCCAGCAGCCAAGATCTACGTGTTGATGGGGAGCTGTTTTTT. Translating gives CASSQDLRVDGELFF. The chain couples TRBV4-2 to TRBJ2-2; D is uncertain. Germline V gives CDR1 LGHNA, CDR2 YNFKEQ. This CDR3 is 15 amino acids long. V was pared by 0 bases and J by 8 bases, with 13 bases between.

This chain uses TRBV3-1 with TRBJ2-1; D is possibly TRBD1 or TRBD2 (5 bases each). The V gene lost 1 base and the J gene lost 7 bases, with 11 bases spanning the gap. The CDR3 length is 14 residues. CDR1 and CDR2 (germline): LGHDT, YNNKEL (reference sequence). The chain's CDR3 is CASSQGGSDNEQFF. CDR3 nucleotides: TGTGCCAGCAGCCAAGGGGGGTCCGATAATGAGCAGTTCTTC.